This note documents a single TCR beta chain sequence. CDR3 length: 14 amino acids. Germline loops: CDR1 LGHNA, CDR2 YSLEER. This specimen belongs to a study of monozygotic twins with inflammatory bowel disease. TCRdb reprocessed the 5' RACE reads, with one entry per CDR3 protein and no DNA. The sample has over 130,000 distinct CDR3 sequences, and its top ten clones hold less than 3%. Sequences were obtained from blood. The sequence derives from a human donor with ulcerative colitis or Crohn's disease, or a healthy co-twin of an affected twin (not recorded which). The chain links TRBV4-3 to TRBJ2-7. The CDR3: CASSQDHWREEQYF.